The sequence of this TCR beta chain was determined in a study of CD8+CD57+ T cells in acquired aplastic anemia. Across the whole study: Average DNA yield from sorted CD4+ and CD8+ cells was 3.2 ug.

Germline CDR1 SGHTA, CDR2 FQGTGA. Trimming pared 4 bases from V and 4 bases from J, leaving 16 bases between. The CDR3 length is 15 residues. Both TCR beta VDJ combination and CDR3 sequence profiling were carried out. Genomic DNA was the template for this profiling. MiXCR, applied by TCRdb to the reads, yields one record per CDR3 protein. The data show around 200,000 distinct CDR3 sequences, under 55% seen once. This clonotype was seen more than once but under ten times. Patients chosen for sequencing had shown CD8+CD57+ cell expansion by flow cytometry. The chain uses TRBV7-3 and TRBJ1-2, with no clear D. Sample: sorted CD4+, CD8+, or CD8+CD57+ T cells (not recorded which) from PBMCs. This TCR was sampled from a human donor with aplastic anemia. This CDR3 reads CASSSNTLGVYGYTF. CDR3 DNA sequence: TGTGCCAGCAGCTCAAATACCCTGGGAGTCTATGGCTACACCTTC.